These T cell receptor beta chains were read from a single sample in a study of beta chain features in type 1 diabetes. Sequencing was performed with immunoSEQ multiplex PCR; in TCRdb, only in-frame clones are kept and a portion is missing. Here the sample spans hundreds of thousands of clones, over 12% being singletons. Sequencing input: naive CD4+ T cells from blood. The receptor source for this set is a man in his late teens or twenties with type 1 diabetes. Each CDR3 is given with its conserved first and last residue. D genes are given only for firm matches. Clone sizes are given selectively: once, few, many, or a class where the clone is expanded.

TRBV4-2,TRBJ2-5,few,TRBD2,TGTGCCAGCAGCCACGGTCCAGGACTAGCGGGAGACGGGGAGACCCAGTACTTC,CASSHGPGLAGDGETQYF
TRBV7-9,TRBJ2-7,few,TRBD1,TGTGCCAGCAGCTTAGCCAGGGGGAAGGGCGAGCAGTACTTC,CASSLARGKGEQYF
TRBV30,TRBJ1-1,few,.,TGTGCCTGGAGTGTAATAGGTCTGAACACTGAAGCTTTCTTT,CAWSVIGLNTEAFF
TRBV18,TRBJ2-7,.,TRBD2,TGTGCCAGCTCACCACTAGCGGGGGACGAGCAGTACTTC,CASSPLAGDEQYF
TRBV6-1,TRBJ2-7,few,.,TGTGCCAGCAGTGAAGTGTTAGGGCAGGCCAAACGCTCCTACGAGCAGTACTTC,CASSEVLGQAKRSYEQYF
TRBV18,TRBJ1-4,few,TRBD1,TGTGCCAGCTCGGACAGGCGGCGGGACGAAAAACTGTTTTTT,CASSDRRRDEKLFF
TRBV7-2,TRBJ2-7,.,.,TGTGCCAGCAGCCCTGGCCGGGGGTTCTACGAGCAGTACTTC,CASSPGRGFYEQYF
TRBV5-6,TRBJ2-2,.,TRBD1,TGTGCCAGCAGCCGGACGGACAGGGTAACCGGGGAGCTGTTTTTT,CASSRTDRVTGELFF
TRBV29-1,TRBJ1-1,.,.,TGCAGCGTTGAAGGAGGGTTGGGGGCCACTGAAGCTTTCTTT,CSVEGGLGATEAFF
TRBV5-1,TRBJ2-5,.,TRBD2,TGCGCCAGCGCGGCGGGGGTTTACCAAGAGACCCAGTACTTC,CASAAGVYQETQYF
TRBV4-1,TRBJ2-6,few,.,TGCGCCAGCAGCCCCAACCCGCAAGCAGGGGCAGGGGCCAACGTCCTGACTTTC,CASSPNPQAGAGANVLTF
TRBV4-2,TRBJ1-1,.,TRBD1,TGTGCCAGCAGCCAAGAATTGACAGGGGAAGCTTTCTTT,CASSQELTGEAFF
TRBV7-2,TRBJ2-7,.,TRBD2,TGTGCCAGCAGCTTCTTGGCGGGGACTACCATCTACGAGCAGTACTTC,CASSFLAGTTIYEQYF
TRBV7-2,TRBJ2-7,.,TRBD1,TGTGCCAGCAGCCCGACAGGGGACGCCTACGAGCAGTACTTC,CASSPTGDAYEQYF
TRBV7-2,TRBJ2-1,.,TRBD2,TGTGCCAGCAGCCAAAGGACTAGCGGGAGGAGGGCTAATGAGCAGTTCTTC,CASSQRTSGRRANEQFF
TRBV5-1,TRBJ2-1,.,TRBD1,TGCGCCAGCAGCTTAGGGACAGGCCGCTACAATGAGCAGTTCTTC,CASSLGTGRYNEQFF
TRBV14,TRBJ1-2,.,TRBD1,TGTGCCAGCAGCCAGCGAACGGGACAGTACGATGGCTACACCTTC,CASSQRTGQYDGYTF
TRBV5-1,TRBJ2-7,few,TRBD2,TGCGCCAGCAGCCTCCAGCGGGAGGTCTACGAGCAGTACTTC,CASSLQREVYEQYF
TRBV12-5,TRBJ2-2,.,.,TGTGCTAGTGGTTCGCGGGGTAACACCGGGGAGCTGTTTTTT,CASGSRGNTGELFF
TRBV5-1,TRBJ2-7,.,.,TGCGCCAGCAGCTCCTCCCGAGTCCTGTCAGACGAGCAGTACTTC,CASSSSRVLSDEQYF